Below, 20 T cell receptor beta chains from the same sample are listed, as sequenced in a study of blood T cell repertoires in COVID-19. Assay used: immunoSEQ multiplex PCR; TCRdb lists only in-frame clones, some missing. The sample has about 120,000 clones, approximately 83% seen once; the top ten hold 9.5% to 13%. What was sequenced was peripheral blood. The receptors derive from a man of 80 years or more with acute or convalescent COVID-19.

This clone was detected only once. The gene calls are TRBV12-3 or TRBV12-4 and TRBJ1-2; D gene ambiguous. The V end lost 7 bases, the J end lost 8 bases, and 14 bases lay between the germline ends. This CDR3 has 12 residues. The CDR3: CASTRSDLGYTF. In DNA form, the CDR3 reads TGTGCCAGCACCCGGAGTGACTTAGGCTACACCTTC.

The CDR3 DNA reads TGTGCCAGCAGTATTATCACAGGGGGCTCTGGAAACACCATATATTTT. As protein: CASSIITGGSGNTIYF. The rearrangement links TRBV7-2 to TRBJ1-3, with 8 bases lining up with TRBD1. This CDR3 has 16 amino acids. Germline V gene lookup returns CDR1 SGHTA and CDR2 FQGNSA. Trimming took 6 bases from V and 0 from J; bases not matched to a gene: 7. The complete variable domain, with remaining parts taken from reference TRBV7-2 and TRBJ1-3, reads GAGVSQSPSNKVTEKGKDVELRCDPISGHTALYWYRQSLGQGLEFLIYFQGNSAPDKSGLPSDRFSAERTGGSVSTLTIQRTQQEDSAVYLCASSIITGGSGNTIYFGEGSWLTVV.

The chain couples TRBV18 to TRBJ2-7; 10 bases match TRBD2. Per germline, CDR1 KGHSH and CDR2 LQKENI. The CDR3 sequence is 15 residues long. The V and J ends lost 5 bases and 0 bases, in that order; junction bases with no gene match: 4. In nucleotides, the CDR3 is TGTGCCAGCTCAGGACTAGCGGTAAGCTCCTACGAGCAGTACTTC. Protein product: CASSGLAVSSYEQYF.

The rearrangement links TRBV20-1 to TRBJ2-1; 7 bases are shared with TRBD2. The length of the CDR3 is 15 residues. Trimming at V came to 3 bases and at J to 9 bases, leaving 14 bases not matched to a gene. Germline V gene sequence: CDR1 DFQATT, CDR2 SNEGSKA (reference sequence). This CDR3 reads CSASYPSSGGGEQFF. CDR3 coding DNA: TGCAGTGCTAGTTACCCATCTAGCGGTGGGGGTGAGCAGTTCTTC.

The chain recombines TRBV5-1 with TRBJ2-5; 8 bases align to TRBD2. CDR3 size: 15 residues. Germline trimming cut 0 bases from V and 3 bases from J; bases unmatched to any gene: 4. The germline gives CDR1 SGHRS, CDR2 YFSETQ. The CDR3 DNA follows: TGCGCCAGCAGCTTGGGTGGGACTAGAGAAGAGACCCAGTACTTC. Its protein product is CASSLGGTREETQYF.

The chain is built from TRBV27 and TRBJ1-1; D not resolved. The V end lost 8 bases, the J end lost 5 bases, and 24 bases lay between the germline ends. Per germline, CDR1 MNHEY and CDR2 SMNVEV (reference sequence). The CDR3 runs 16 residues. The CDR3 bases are TGTGCCAGCCACAGACCAGGCGCACTGGGCAAGACTGAAGCTTTCTTT. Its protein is CASHRPGALGKTEAFF.

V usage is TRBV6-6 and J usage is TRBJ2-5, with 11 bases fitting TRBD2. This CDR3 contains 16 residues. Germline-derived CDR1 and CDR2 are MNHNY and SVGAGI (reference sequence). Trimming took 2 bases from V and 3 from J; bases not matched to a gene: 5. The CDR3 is CASSYAIAGGKETQYF. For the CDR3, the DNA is TGTGCCAGCAGTTACGCTATAGCGGGGGGGAAAGAGACCCAGTACTTC.

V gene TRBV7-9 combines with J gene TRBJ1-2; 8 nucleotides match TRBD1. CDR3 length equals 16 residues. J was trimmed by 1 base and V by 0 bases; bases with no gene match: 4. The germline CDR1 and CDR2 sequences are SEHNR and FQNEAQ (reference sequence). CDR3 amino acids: CASSLAGGQGNYGYTF. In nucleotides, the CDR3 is TGTGCCAGCAGCTTAGCTGGTGGACAGGGTAACTATGGCTACACCTTC.

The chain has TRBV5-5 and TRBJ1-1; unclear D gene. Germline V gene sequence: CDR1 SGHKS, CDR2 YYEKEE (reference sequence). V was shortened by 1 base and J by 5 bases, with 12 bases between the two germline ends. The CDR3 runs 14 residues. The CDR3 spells CASSLWTGTTEAFF. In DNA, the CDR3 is TGTGCCAGCAGCTTGTGGACGGGAACGACTGAAGCTTTCTTT.

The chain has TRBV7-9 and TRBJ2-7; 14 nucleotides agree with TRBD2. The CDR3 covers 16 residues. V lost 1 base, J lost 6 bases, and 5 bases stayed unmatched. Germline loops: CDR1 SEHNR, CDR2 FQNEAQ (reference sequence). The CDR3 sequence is CASSLGLAGGLVEQYF. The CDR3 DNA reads TGTGCCAGCAGCTTAGGACTAGCGGGAGGGCTGGTCGAGCAGTACTTC.

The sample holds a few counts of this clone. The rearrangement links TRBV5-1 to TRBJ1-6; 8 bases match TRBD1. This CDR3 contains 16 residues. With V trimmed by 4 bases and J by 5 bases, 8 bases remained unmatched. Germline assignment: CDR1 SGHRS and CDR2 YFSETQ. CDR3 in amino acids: CASSPSGTGDNSPLHF. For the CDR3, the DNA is TGCGCCAGCAGCCCATCCGGGACAGGAGATAATTCACCCCTCCACTTT.

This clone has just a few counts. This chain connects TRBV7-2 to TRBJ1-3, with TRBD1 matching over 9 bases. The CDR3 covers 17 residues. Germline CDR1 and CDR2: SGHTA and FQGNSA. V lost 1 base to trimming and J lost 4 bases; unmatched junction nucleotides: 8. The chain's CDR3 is CASSLDPGQGLGNTIYF. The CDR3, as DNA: TGTGCCAGCAGCTTAGATCCGGGACAGGGCCTCGGAAACACCATATATTTT.

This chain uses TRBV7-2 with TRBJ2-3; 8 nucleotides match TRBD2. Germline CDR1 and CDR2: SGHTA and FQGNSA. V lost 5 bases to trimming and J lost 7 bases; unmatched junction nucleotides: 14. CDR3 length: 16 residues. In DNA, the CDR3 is TGTGCCAGCAGCCTAGACGGGACTAGTTTACGAAATACGCAGTATTTT. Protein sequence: CASSLDGTSLRNTQYF.

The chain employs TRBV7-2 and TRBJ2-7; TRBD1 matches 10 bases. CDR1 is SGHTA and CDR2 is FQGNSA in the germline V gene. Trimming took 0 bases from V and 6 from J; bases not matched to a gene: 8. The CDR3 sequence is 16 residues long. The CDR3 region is CASSLAFRQGALEQYF. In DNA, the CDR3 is TGTGCCAGCAGCTTAGCGTTCCGACAGGGGGCCCTCGAGCAGTACTTC.

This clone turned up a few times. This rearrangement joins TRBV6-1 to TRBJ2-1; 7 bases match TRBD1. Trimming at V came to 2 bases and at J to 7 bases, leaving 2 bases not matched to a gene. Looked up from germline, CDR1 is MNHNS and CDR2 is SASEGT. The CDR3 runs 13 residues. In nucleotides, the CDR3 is TGTGCCAGCAGTGAAAGGGGGCTAAATGAGCAGTTCTTC. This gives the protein CASSERGLNEQFF.

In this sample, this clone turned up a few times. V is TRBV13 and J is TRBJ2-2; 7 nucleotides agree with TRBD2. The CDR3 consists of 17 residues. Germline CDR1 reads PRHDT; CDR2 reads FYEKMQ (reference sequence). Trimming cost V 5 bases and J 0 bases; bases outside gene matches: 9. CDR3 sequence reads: CASSQRRDYSNTGELFF. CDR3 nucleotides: TGTGCCAGCAGCCAGCGCCGGGACTACTCGAACACCGGGGAGCTGTTTTTT. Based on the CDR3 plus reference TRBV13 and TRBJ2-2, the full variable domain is AAGVIQSPRHLIKEKRETATLKCYPIPRHDTVYWYQQGPGQDPQFLISFYEKMQSDKGSIPDRFSAQQFSDYHSELNMSSLELGDSALYFCASSQRRDYSNTGELFFGEGSRLTVL.

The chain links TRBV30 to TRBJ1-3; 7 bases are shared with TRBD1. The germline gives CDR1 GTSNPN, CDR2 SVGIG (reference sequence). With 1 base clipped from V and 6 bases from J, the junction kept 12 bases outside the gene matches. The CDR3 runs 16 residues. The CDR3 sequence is CAWSASDREKKNTIYF. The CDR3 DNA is TGTGCCTGGAGTGCATCCGACAGGGAGAAGAAAAACACCATATATTTT.

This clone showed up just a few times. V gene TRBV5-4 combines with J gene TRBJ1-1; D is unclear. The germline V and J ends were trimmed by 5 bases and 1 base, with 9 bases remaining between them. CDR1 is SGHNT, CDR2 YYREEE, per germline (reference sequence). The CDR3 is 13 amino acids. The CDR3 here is CASSSGQNTEAFF. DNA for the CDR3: TGTGCCAGCAGTTCCGGTCAGAACACTGAAGCTTTCTTT.

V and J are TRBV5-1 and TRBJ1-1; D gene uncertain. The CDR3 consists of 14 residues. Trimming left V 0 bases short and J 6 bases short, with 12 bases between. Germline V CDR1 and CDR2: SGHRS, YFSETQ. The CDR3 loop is CASSLARSVSEAFF. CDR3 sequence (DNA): TGCGCCAGCAGCTTGGCCAGAAGTGTGTCTGAAGCTTTCTTT.

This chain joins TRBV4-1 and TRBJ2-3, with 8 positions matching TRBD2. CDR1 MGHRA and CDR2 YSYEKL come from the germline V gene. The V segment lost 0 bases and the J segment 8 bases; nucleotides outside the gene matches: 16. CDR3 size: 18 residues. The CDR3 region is CASSQEGGTSGNLRTQYF. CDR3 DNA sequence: TGCGCCAGCAGCCAAGAAGGCGGTACTAGCGGCAATCTTCGTACGCAGTATTTT.